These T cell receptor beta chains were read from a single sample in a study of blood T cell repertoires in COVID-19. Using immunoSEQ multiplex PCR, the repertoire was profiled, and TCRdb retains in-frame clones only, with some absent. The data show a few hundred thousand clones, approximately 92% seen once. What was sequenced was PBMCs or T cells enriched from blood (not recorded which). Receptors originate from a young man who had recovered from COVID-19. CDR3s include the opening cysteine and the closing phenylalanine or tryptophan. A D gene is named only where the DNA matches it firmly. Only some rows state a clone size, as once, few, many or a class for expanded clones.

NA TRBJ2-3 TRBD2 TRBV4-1 CASSQPAGVEAGTDTQYF TGCGCCAGCAGCCAGCCAGCGGGGGTCGAAGCCGGGACAGATACGCAGTATTTT
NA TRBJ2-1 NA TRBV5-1 CASSLLNSYNEQFF TGCGCCAGCAGCTTGTTAAACTCCTACAATGAGCAGTTCTTC
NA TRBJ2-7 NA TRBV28 CASSLTYYEQYF TGTGCCAGCAGTTTAACCTACTACGAGCAGTACTTC
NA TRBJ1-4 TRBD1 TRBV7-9 CASSLVDRSEKLFF TGTGCCAGCAGCTTAGTGGACAGGTCTGAAAAACTGTTTTTT
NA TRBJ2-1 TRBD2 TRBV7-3 CASSPSGRVDNEQFF TGTGCCAGCAGCCCAAGCGGGAGGGTCGACAATGAGCAGTTCTTC
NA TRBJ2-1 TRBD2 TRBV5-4 CASSLAPGGSQSYNEQFF TGTGCCAGCAGCTTGGCCCCGGGCGGGAGCCAGTCCTACAATGAGCAGTTCTTC
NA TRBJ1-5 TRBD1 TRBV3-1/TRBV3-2 CASSQGTGWVQPQHF TGTGCCAGCAGCCAAGGGACAGGGTGGGTTCAGCCCCAGCATTTT
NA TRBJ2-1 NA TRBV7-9 CASSSRGTSYNEQFF TGTGCCAGCAGCTCCCGGGGGACCTCCTACAATGAGCAGTTCTTC
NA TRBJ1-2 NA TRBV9 CASSVRGQRDYGYTF TGTGCCAGCAGCGTACGAGGTCAGAGGGACTATGGCTACACCTTC
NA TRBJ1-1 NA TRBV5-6 CASSLVYRQGSTEAFF TGTGCCAGCAGCTTGGTATACCGGCAGGGTAGTACTGAAGCTTTCTTT
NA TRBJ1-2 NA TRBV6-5 CASTPGRADGYTF TGTGCCAGCACCCCGGGGAGGGCGGATGGCTACACCTTC
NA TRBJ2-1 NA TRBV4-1 CASSQDPGGHRNEQFF TGCGCCAGCAGCCAAGATCCTGGGGGCCATCGGAATGAGCAGTTCTTC
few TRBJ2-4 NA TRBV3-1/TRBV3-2 CASSQVGLAKNIQYF TGTGCCAGCAGCCAAGTTGGACTAGCCAAAAACATTCAGTACTTC
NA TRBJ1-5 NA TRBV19 CASSLGTEGLPQHF TGTGCCAGTAGCCTTGGGACGGAGGGCTTGCCCCAGCATTTT
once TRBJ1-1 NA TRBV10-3 CATEGNTEAFF TGTGCCACCGAGGGGAACACTGAAGCTTTCTTT
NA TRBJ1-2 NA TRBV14 CASSQVGNRYGYTF TGTGCCAGCAGCCAAGTCGGTAATCGCTATGGCTACACCTTC
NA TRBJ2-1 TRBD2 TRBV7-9 CASTPGGEQFF TGTGCCAGCACTCCGGGGGGTGAGCAGTTCTTC
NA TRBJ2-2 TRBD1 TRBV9 CASSVPRQGPDTGELFF TGTGCCAGCAGCGTGCCAAGACAGGGGCCCGACACCGGGGAGCTGTTTTTT
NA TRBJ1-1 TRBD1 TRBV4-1 CASSQAWTGGTEAFF TGCGCCAGCAGCCAAGCTTGGACAGGGGGGACTGAAGCTTTCTTT
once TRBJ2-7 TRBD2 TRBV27 CASSPGLADSYEQYF TGTGCCAGCAGTCCGGGACTAGCGGACTCCTACGAGCAGTACTTC
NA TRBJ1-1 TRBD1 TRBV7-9 CASSIPGQATEAFF TGTGCCAGCAGCATTCCGGGACAGGCGACTGAAGCTTTCTTT
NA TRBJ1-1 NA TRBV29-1 CSGRQDGGTEAFF TGCAGCGGCCGACAGGATGGAGGCACTGAAGCTTTCTTT
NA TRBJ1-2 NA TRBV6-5 CASSGLEANYGYTF TGTGCCAGCAGCGGACTGGAGGCTAACTATGGCTACACCTTC
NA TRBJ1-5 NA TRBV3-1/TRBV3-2 CASSQGDQPQHF TGTGCCAGCAGCCAGGGCGATCAGCCCCAGCATTTT
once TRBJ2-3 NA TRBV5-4 CASSLGTEGTDTQYF TGTGCCAGCAGCTTGGGGACAGAAGGCACAGATACGCAGTATTTT
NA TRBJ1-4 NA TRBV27 CASSPEGQKPNEKLFF TGTGCCAGCAGTCCCGAAGGACAGAAACCTAATGAAAAACTGTTTTTT
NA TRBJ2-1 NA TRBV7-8 CASSLAGTTYNEQFF TGTGCCAGCAGCTTAGCGGGCACCACCTACAATGAGCAGTTCTTC
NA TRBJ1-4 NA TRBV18 CASSPGLNEKLFF TGTGCCAGCTCACCAGGGCTTAATGAAAAACTGTTTTTT
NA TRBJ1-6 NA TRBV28 CATVGQSLYNSPLHF TGTGCCACCGTAGGACAGAGCCTTTATAATTCACCCCTCCACTTT
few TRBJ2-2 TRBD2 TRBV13 CASSLLGGGNTGELFF TGTGCCAGCAGCCTCCTCGGGGGGGGTAACACCGGGGAGCTGTTTTTT
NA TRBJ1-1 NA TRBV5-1 CASRKQNPNTEAFF TGCGCCAGCAGAAAACAGAACCCGAACACTGAAGCTTTCTTT
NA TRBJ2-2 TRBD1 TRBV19 CASSIDRGFDGELFF TGTGCCAGTAGTATAGACAGGGGGTTTGACGGGGAGCTGTTTTTT
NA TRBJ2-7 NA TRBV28 CASSYSLYEQYF TGTGCCAGCAGTTACAGCCTCTACGAGCAGTACTTC
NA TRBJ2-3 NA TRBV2 CASSVAGDTQYF TGTGCCAGCAGTGTTGCCGGAGATACGCAGTATTTT
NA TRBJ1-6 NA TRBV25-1 CASSEWAGAVGSPLHF TGTGCCAGCAGTGAATGGGCGGGGGCAGTAGGTTCACCCCTCCACTTT
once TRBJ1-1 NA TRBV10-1 CASSAGAEAFF TGCGCCAGCAGTGCAGGGGCTGAAGCTTTCTTT
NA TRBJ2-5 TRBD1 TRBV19 CASTGTGLETQYF TGTGCCAGTACAGGGACAGGGCTGGAGACCCAGTACTTC
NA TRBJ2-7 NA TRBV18 CASSPDRNSYEQYF TGTGCCAGCTCACCTGACAGGAACTCCTACGAGCAGTACTTC
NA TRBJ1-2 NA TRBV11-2 CASSFFRQLLNYGYTF TGTGCCAGCAGCTTTTTTAGACAGCTCCTTAACTATGGCTACACCTTC
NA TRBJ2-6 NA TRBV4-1 CASSNPGHQPTGANVLTF TGCGCCAGCAGCAATCCGGGACATCAGCCCACTGGGGCCAACGTCCTGACTTTC
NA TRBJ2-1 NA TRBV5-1 CASTRLNEQFF TGCGCCAGCACCCGTCTAAATGAGCAGTTCTTC
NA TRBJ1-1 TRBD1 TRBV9 CASSPEGASEAFF TGTGCCAGCAGCCCCGAGGGGGCCTCTGAAGCTTTCTTT
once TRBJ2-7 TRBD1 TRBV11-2 CASSDRDRGPEQYF TGTGCCAGCAGCGACCGGGACAGGGGGCCCGAGCAGTACTTC
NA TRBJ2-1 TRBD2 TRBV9 CASSASGSSYNEQFF TGTGCCAGCAGCGCTAGCGGGAGCTCCTACAATGAGCAGTTCTTC
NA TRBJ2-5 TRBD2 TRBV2 CASSTRGGIELSETQYF TGTGCCAGCAGTACCCGGGGGGGCATCGAACTTTCGGAGACCCAGTACTTC
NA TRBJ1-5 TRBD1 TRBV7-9 CASSFGTGNQPQHF TGTGCCAGCAGCTTTGGGACAGGAAATCAGCCCCAGCATTTT
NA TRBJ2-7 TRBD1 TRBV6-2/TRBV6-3 CASSYAGQGVYEQYF TGTGCCAGCAGTTACGCGGGACAGGGGGTCTACGAGCAGTACTTC
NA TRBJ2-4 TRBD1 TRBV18 CASSPFDWTGRTKNIQYF TGTGCCAGCTCACCATTCGATTGGACAGGACGAACTAAGAACATTCAGTACTTC
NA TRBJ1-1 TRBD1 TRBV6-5 CASSLPGQGLAFF TGTGCCAGCAGTCTCCCGGGACAGGGGCTCGCTTTCTTT
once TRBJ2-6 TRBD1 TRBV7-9 CASSPNRGPNSGANVLTF TGTGCCAGCAGCCCGAACAGGGGGCCAAACTCTGGGGCCAACGTCCTGACTTTC
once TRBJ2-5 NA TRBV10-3 CAISYKETQYF TGTGCCATCAGTTATAAAGAGACCCAGTACTTC
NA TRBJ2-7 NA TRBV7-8 CASSVLVSYEQYF TGTGCCAGCAGCGTCCTTGTCTCCTACGAGCAGTACTTC